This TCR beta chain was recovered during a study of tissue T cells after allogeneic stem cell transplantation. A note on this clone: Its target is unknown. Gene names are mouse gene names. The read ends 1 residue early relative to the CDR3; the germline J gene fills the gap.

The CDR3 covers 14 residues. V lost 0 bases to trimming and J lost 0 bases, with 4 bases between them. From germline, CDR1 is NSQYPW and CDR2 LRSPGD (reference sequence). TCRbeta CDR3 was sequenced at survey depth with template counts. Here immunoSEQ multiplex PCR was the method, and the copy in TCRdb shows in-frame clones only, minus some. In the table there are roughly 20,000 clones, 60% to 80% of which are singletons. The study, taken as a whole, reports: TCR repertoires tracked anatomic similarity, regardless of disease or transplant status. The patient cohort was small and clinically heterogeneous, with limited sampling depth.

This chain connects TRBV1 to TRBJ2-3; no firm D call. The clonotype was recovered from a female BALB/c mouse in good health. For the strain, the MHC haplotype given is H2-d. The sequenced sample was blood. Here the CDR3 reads CTCSAEGSAETLYF. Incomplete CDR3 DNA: TGCACCTGCAGTGCAGAAGGGAGTGCAGAAACGCTGTAT.